One sample yielded the 24 T cell receptor beta chains listed below, sequenced in a study of shared clonotypes between healthy human individuals. The method was immunoSEQ multiplex PCR; TCRdb's version includes in-frame clones alone and lacks a portion of them. The sample includes roughly 2.5 million clones, approximately 90% of them seen just once. Material: naive CD4+ T cells sorted from blood. The subset was: CD45RA+ positively selected. These receptors originate from a man aged 18 to 35 in good health.

This clone was seen only once. The CDR3 nucleotides are TGTGCCAGCAGCTTAGACCGGGACAGAGACTACGAGCAGTACTTC. Translation gives CASSLDRDRDYEQYF. The J gene is TRBJ2-7, the V gene TRBV11-3; 7 nucleotides match TRBD1. Trimming removed 0 bases from V and 3 bases from J; junction bases left unmatched: 5. The CDR3 has 15 amino acids. Germline-derived CDR1 and CDR2 are SGHNT and YENEEA.

The chain links TRBV5-8 to TRBJ1-4; 7 bases line up with TRBD1. Germline-derived CDR1 and CDR2 are SGHTS and YDEGEE. The CDR3 is 16 amino acids. The trim removed 4 bases at V and 4 bases at J, leaving 10 bases unmatched. The CDR3 bases are TGTGCCAGCAGCCCTGAAGGGACAGCAGTTAATGAAAAACTGTTTTTT. Protein sequence: CASSPEGTAVNEKLFF.

V is TRBV10-1 and J is TRBJ2-3; no definite D call. V was cut by 2 bases and J by 5 bases, with 11 bases left in between. The CDR3 consists of 14 residues. Per the germline V gene, CDR1 is WNHNN and CDR2 is SYGVQD (reference sequence). The CDR3 sequence: CASSEARDVDTQYF. The CDR3 nucleotides read TGCGCCAGCAGTGAGGCCAGAGATGTAGATACGCAGTATTTT.

Notes on this clone: This same CDR3 is encoded by further DNA sequences in the sample. The V call is TRBV10-3, the J call TRBJ2-5; D is unclear. Germline V gene data show CDR1 as ENHRY and CDR2 as SYGVKD. This CDR3 contains 13 residues. V lost 0 bases and J 4 bases, leaving 6 bases between the germline ends. CDR3 nucleotide sequence: TGTGCCATCAGTGAGTCCTCAGGAGAGACCCAGTACTTC. Residues: CAISESSGETQYF.

This sequence joins TRBV7-9 and TRBJ2-5, with TRBD2 matching over 8 bases. The DNA end favors TRBJ2-7, so the J call may be wrong. The CDR3 totals 17 residues. Germline CDR1 and CDR2: SEHNR and FQNEAQ (reference sequence). CDR3 protein: CASSLDLASGYSYEQYF. In DNA, the CDR3 is TGTGCCAGCAGCTTAGACCTAGCTAGCGGGTACTCCTACGAGCAGTACTTC.

The CDR3 sequence is CATSRDLQTVGQPQHF. Written as DNA, the CDR3 is TGTGCCACCAGCAGAGATTTACAGACCGTCGGGCAGCCCCAGCATTTT. The V call is TRBV15, the J call TRBJ1-5; no definite D call. The V gene's germline CDR1 is LNHNV and CDR2 YYDKDF (reference sequence). Trimming took 0 bases from V and 7 from J, leaving 16 bases between them. The CDR3 runs to 16 residues.

The chain combines TRBV10-1 with TRBJ2-3, with TRBD2 identical over 13 bases. J was trimmed by 4 bases and V by 5 bases; bases with no gene match: 12. The germline V gene has CDR1 WNHNN and CDR2 SYGVQD (reference sequence). The CDR3 loop spans 18 amino acids. CDR3: CASSRTSGRALGADTQYF. The CDR3 nucleotides read TGCGCCAGCAGTCGAACTAGCGGGAGGGCCCTCGGCGCAGATACGCAGTATTTT.

As to this clone: The same CDR3 also results from other DNA sequences found in this sample. The chain joins TRBV28 to TRBJ2-3; the match to TRBD2 covers 9 bases. V was clipped by 2 bases and J by 4 bases; unmatched bases: 1. The germline gives CDR1 MDHEN, CDR2 SYDVKM. This CDR3 spans 14 amino acids. The CDR3 region has the DNA TGTGCCAGCAGTTTAGCGGGGGGGCCAGATACGCAGTATTTT. Protein sequence: CASSLAGGPDTQYF.

The chain carries TRBV10-3 and TRBJ2-2; the D is unclear. From germline, CDR1 is ENHRY and CDR2 SYGVKD. The germline V and J ends were trimmed by 1 base and 8 bases, with 5 bases remaining between them. This CDR3 contains 12 residues. The CDR3 DNA follows: TGTGCCATCAGTGAGTTTGAGGGGGAGCTGTTTTTT. Amino acid sequence: CAISEFEGELFF.

This clone appeared a few times. This chain links TRBV5-1 with TRBJ1-4, with 9 bases lining up with TRBD1. The V gene's germline CDR1 is SGHRS and CDR2 YFSETQ. The CDR3 length is 16 residues. With V trimmed by 3 bases and J by 0 bases, 3 bases remained unmatched. CDR3 coding DNA: TGCGCCAGCAGCTGGGGACAGGGAACAACTAATGAAAAACTGTTTTTT. Protein product: CASSWGQGTTNEKLFF.

The genes are TRBV7-3 and TRBJ2-2; TRBD2 aligns across 14 bases. Germline V lookup: CDR1 SGHTA, CDR2 FQGTGA. V lost 5 bases and J lost 6; bases outside the gene matches: 5. The CDR3 totals 16 residues. Here the CDR3 reads CASSPRLAGGPGELFF. The CDR3 DNA reads TGTGCCAGCAGCCCCCGACTAGCGGGGGGGCCCGGGGAGCTGTTTTTT.

A single count supports this clone. The J gene is TRBJ2-7, the V gene TRBV4-1; TRBD1 agrees at 7 bases. The trim removed 1 base at V and 2 bases at J, leaving 5 bases unmatched. The CDR3 spans 15 residues. CDR1 and CDR2 from the germline V gene are MGHRA and YSYEKL. CDR3 sequence: CASSQVDRAPYEQYF. The CDR3 DNA follows: TGCGCCAGCAGCCAAGTAGACAGGGCCCCCTACGAGCAGTACTTC.

The V call is TRBV19, the J call TRBJ2-2; possibly TRBD1 for D (7 bases). Trimming removed 4 bases at V and 5 bases at J, with 11 bases between. The CDR3 is made up of 14 amino acids. Germline V gives CDR1 LNHDA, CDR2 SQIVND (reference sequence). The CDR3 bases are TGTGCCAGTAGTACACAGGGGAGGACCGGGGAGCTGTTTTTT. This encodes CASSTQGRTGELFF.

CDR3 sequence reads: CASSLRGAPDTQYF. The CDR3, as DNA: TGTGCCAGTAGTTTGAGGGGGGCCCCAGATACGCAGTATTTT. The chain couples TRBV19 to TRBJ2-3; D tentatively fits TRBD1 or TRBD2 (6 bases each). CDR1 and CDR2 from the germline V gene are LNHDA and SQIVND (reference sequence). The CDR3 spans 14 residues. Trimming shortened V by 5 bases and J by 4 bases, and 13 bases separated the two germline ends.

Points on this clone: This sample includes further DNA sequences coding for the same CDR3. The genes are TRBV18 and TRBJ2-3; the D is unclear. CDR3 length: 13 amino acids. Germline CDR1 KGHSH, CDR2 LQKENI. The germline V and J ends were trimmed by 0 bases and 6 bases, with 7 bases remaining between them. CDR3 region: CASSPPSSDTQYF. DNA for the CDR3: TGTGCCAGCTCACCACCGAGTTCGGATACGCAGTATTTT.

The chain employs TRBV9 and TRBJ2-3, with TRBD2 matching 8 bases. CDR1 and CDR2 from the germline V gene are SGDLS and YYNGEE. The CDR3 spans 15 residues. The trim removed 4 bases at V and 4 bases at J, leaving 8 bases unmatched. The CDR3 reads CASSPSGSIPDTQYF. The CDR3 DNA follows: TGTGCCAGCAGCCCAAGCGGGAGCATTCCAGATACGCAGTATTTT.

This chain links TRBV29-1 with TRBJ1-1; 11 bases are shared with TRBD1. Unmatched junction bases numbered 2, after V lost 7 bases and J lost 4 bases. The germline gives CDR1 SQVTM, CDR2 ANQGSEA. The CDR3 is 12 residues long. This CDR3 is CSGGTGGTEAFF. The CDR3 DNA sequence: TGCAGCGGTGGGACAGGGGGCACTGAAGCTTTCTTT.

CDR3 in DNA: TGTGCCAGCAGCCCAGGGTGGGGCCAGGATGAAAAACTGTTTTTT. Amino acid sequence: CASSPGWGQDEKLFF. The chain joins TRBV7-2 to TRBJ1-4; tentatively, D is TRBD1 (5 bases). CDR1 is SGHTA, CDR2 FQGNSA, per germline. Trimming stripped 5 bases from V and 6 bases from J, with 16 bases between. The CDR3 contains 15 residues.

The V and J genes are TRBV4-2 and TRBJ2-5, with TRBD2 matching 8 bases. The germline CDR1 and CDR2 sequences are LGHNA and YNFKEQ. V shed 0 bases, J shed 1 base, and the junction held 1 base outside the gene matches. This CDR3 has 15 amino acids. The CDR3 is CASSQERGVQETQYF. CDR3 nucleotides: TGTGCCAGCAGCCAAGAGCGGGGGGTCCAAGAGACCCAGTACTTC.

This chain links TRBV10-3 with TRBJ1-5, with a tentative D call TRBD1 (6 bases). CDR3 size: 15 residues. The germline V and J ends were trimmed by 3 bases and 3 bases, with 12 bases remaining between them. Germline loops: CDR1 ENHRY, CDR2 SYGVKD. The CDR3 here is CAISEGGAVNQPQHF. Here the CDR3 DNA reads TGTGCCATCAGTGAAGGGGGGGCCGTCAATCAGCCCCAGCATTTT.

The chain is built from TRBV28 and TRBJ1-1, with D possibly TRBD1 on 5 matching bases. The CDR3 runs 16 residues. Germline V gene lookup returns CDR1 MDHEN and CDR2 SYDVKM. V lost 6 bases, J lost 0 bases, and 17 bases lay in between. The CDR3 sequence is CASSSGAGGMNTEAFF. The CDR3 bases are TGTGCCAGCAGCTCCGGGGCCGGAGGGATGAACACTGAAGCTTTCTTT.

The chain employs TRBV5-1 and TRBJ2-3; TRBD1 or TRBD2 may be the D gene (5 bases each). Trimming stripped 3 bases from V and 4 bases from J, with 18 bases between. This CDR3 has 16 amino acids. Germline V gene data show CDR1 as SGHRS and CDR2 as YFSETQ. Written as DNA, the CDR3 is TGCGCCAGCAGCTCTGGGGCAGGCCCCGGGGCAGATACGCAGTATTTT. Its protein is CASSSGAGPGADTQYF.

The chain uses TRBV30 and TRBJ1-2, with D uncertain. V was shortened by 2 bases and J by 8 bases, with 9 bases between the two germline ends. This CDR3 region has 11 residues. CDR1 is GTSNPN and CDR2 is SVGIG in the germline V gene (reference sequence). CDR3 region: CAWSRAWGYTF. The CDR3, as DNA: TGTGCCTGGAGTAGGGCGTGGGGCTACACCTTC.

This chain uses TRBV18 with TRBJ1-5; D uncertain. In germline, CDR1 is KGHSH, CDR2 LQKENI. This CDR3 is built from 14 residues. The germline V and J ends were trimmed by 5 bases and 0 bases, with 8 bases remaining between them. For the CDR3, the DNA is TGTGCCAGCTCAGCAAGGGATAGCAATCAGCCCCAGCATTTT. Amino acid sequence: CASSARDSNQPQHF.